This T cell receptor beta chain appears in the sequencing data of a study of monozygotic twins with cystic fibrosis. Study-level results: In 13 of 16 pairs, V gene usage was closest to the co-twin's. Nucleotide-identical clonotype sharing was significantly higher within monozygotic CF twin pairs than between unrelated CF individuals.

This CDR3 is built from 16 residues. Germline values: CDR1 SGDLS, CDR2 YYNGEE. Trimming cost V 0 bases and J 1 base, with 11 bases left between them. Details on this clone: Its antigen remains unidentified.

The repertoire was sequenced with immunoSEQ multiplex PCR; TCRdb's copy has only in-frame clones and lacks some. The data show tens of thousands of clones, about 87% seen once. The source of this sequence is a girl aged 2-10 years with cystic fibrosis. The V and J genes are TRBV9 and TRBJ2-1; TRBD1 is a possible D gene (5 bases). The sequenced sample was blood. The CDR3 DNA reads as TGTGCCAGCAGCGTAGTCTCTGCAGGGTCCTACAATGAGCAGTTCTTC. It codes for CASSVVSAGSYNEQFF.